The 6 T cell receptor beta chains below come from one sample, sequenced in a study of CD8 T cells in Susac syndrome. Reverse transcription used about 0.5 to 1 ug RNA and random hexamers. TCRdb reprocessed the immunoSEQ multiplex PCR reads with MiXCR, giving one entry per CDR3 protein. The sample yields under 85,000 distinct CDR3 sequences, 85% to 95% seen once. Sequenced input: CD8+ T cells from PBMCs. All receptors derive from a human donor with Susac syndrome.

CDR3 nucleotides: TGCAGTGCTATTTCGGCTGGCGGGACGTCCTACGAGCAGTACTTC. Amino acids: CSAISAGGTSYEQYF. This chain uses TRBV20-1 with TRBJ2-7; D is possibly TRBD2 (6 bases). Looked up from germline, CDR1 is DFQATT and CDR2 is SNEGSKA (reference sequence). V was clipped by 4 bases and J by 1 base, with 17 bases between them. The CDR3 has 15 amino acids.

CDR3 DNA: TGTGCCAGCAGCTCGAGGACTAGCGGGCGCACAGATACGCAGTATTTT. Its translation: CASSSRTSGRTDTQYF. This sequence joins TRBV9 and TRBJ2-3; 11 bases agree with TRBD2. The CDR3 extends over 16 amino acids. J was trimmed by 1 base and V by 4 bases; bases with no gene match: 5. Germline CDR1 and CDR2: SGDLS and YYNGEE.

The chain recombines TRBV29-1 with TRBJ1-2; D is perhaps TRBD1 (6 bases). Trimming cost V 0 bases and J 4 bases, with 21 bases left between them. Germline lookup yields CDR1 SQVTM and CDR2 ANQGSEA. CDR3 length: 17 residues. The CDR3 reads CSVEDHIRQGTSYGYTF. The DNA for the CDR3 is TGCAGCGTTGAAGATCATATTCGTCAGGGGACGAGCTATGGCTACACCTTC.

The rearrangement links TRBV9 to TRBJ2-7; TRBD1 agrees at 7 bases. Germline CDR1 is SGDLS and CDR2 is YYNGEE. CDR3 size: 15 residues. V was clipped by 2 bases and J by 6 bases; unmatched bases: 11. CDR3 sequence reads: CASSVSDRVSGEQYF. The DNA for the CDR3 is TGTGCCAGCAGCGTGAGCGACAGGGTCTCCGGCGAGCAGTACTTC.

The V call is TRBV19, the J call TRBJ1-1; unclear D gene. The CDR3 contains 14 residues. V lost 7 bases and J 2 bases, leaving 14 bases between the germline ends. The germline gives CDR1 LNHDA, CDR2 SQIVND (reference sequence). CDR3 region: CASMWQATNTEAFF. In DNA, the CDR3 is TGTGCCAGTATGTGGCAGGCGACTAACACTGAAGCTTTCTTT.

This rearrangement joins TRBV3-1 to TRBJ1-1, with D uncertain. The CDR3 covers 13 residues. Germline-derived CDR1 and CDR2 are LGHDT and YNNKEL (reference sequence). V lost 3 bases and J lost 4, with 9 bases in between. CDR3 loop: CASSQGIVTEAFF. As DNA, the CDR3 is TGTGCCAGCAGCCAGGGAATTGTCACTGAAGCTTTCTTT.